The sequence of this T cell receptor beta chain was determined in a study of Tregs in tolerant kidney transplant recipients. Recipients received nonmyeloablative bone marrow transplants from related graft donors, with transient mixed chimerism. CD4+CD25+CD127- Tregs, CD4+CD25- non-Tregs, CD4 and CD8 cells were sorted. CDR1 and CDR2 (germline): MDHEN, SYDVKM. CDR3 length: 16 amino acids. J was trimmed by 2 bases and V by 5 bases; bases with no gene match: 8. Libraries were prepared by immunoSEQ multiplex PCR; TCRdb keeps only in-frame clonotypes and omits some of them. The sample holds about 52,000 clones, 90% to 95% seen once.

This chain uses TRBV28 with TRBJ2-3; 9 nucleotides match TRBD1. This sequence originates from a human patient who received a combined kidney and bone marrow transplant. Some of these T cells may belong to the graft donor. This sample comprised CD8+ T cells from blood (PBMCs), obtained 24 months after the transplant. CDR3 amino acids: CASSPHRGRITDTQYF. CDR3 bases: TGTGCCAGCAGTCCACACAGGGGGCGGATCACAGATACGCAGTATTTT.